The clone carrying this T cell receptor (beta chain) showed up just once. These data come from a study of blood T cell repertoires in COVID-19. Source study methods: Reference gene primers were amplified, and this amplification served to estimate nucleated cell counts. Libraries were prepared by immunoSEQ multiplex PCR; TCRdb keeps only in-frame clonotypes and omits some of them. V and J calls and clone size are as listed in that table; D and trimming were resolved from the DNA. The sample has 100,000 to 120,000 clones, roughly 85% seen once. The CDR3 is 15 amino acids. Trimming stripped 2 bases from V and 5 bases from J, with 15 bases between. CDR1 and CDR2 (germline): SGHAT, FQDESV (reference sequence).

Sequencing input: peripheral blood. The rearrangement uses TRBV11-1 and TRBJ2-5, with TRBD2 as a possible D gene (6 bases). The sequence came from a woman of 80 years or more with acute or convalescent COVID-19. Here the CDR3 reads CASSLLQVGGETQYF. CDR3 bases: TGTGCCAGCAGCTTATTGCAGGTTGGAGGGGAGACCCAGTACTTC.